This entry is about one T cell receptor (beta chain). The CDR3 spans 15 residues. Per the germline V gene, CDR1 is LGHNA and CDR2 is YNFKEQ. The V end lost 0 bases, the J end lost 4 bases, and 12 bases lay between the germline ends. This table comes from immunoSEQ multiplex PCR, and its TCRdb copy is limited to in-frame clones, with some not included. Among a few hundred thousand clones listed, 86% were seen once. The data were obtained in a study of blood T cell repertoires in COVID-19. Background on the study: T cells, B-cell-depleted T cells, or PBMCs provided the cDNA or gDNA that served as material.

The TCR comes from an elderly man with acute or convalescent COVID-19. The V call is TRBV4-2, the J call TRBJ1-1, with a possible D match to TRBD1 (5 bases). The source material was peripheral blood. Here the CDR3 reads CASSQDQGVGTEAFF. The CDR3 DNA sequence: TGTGCCAGCAGCCAAGATCAGGGCGTAGGCACTGAAGCTTTCTTT.